This T cell receptor (beta chain) was retrieved from a study of radiation and T cells in renal cell carcinoma. Study findings and constraints: Top tumor clonotypes rose in blood 2 weeks post-radiation, then contracted.

Comments on this clone: Its antigen remains unknown.

Time point in this sample: baseline pretreatment blood. Documented treatment: 15 Gy SBRT to primary tumor, nephrectomy 4 weeks later. Germline-derived CDR1 and CDR2 are MNHNY and SVGAGI (reference sequence). The CDR3 runs 14 residues. The ends lost 8 bases at V and 2 bases at J; junction bases unmatched: 7. TCRdb keeps only in-frame clones here, not all; method: immunoSEQ multiplex PCR. The data show approximately 45,000 clones, around 83% seen once. The sequencing here drew on blood, taken from a patient whose treatment included radiotherapy and nephrectomy. The sequence came from a woman aged 65 to 85 with renal cell carcinoma. The chain links TRBV6-6 to TRBJ2-3, with 7 positions matching TRBD1. The CDR3 loop reads CASGRQGNTDTQYF. DNA for the CDR3: TGTGCCAGCGGTCGACAGGGAAACACAGATACGCAGTATTTT.